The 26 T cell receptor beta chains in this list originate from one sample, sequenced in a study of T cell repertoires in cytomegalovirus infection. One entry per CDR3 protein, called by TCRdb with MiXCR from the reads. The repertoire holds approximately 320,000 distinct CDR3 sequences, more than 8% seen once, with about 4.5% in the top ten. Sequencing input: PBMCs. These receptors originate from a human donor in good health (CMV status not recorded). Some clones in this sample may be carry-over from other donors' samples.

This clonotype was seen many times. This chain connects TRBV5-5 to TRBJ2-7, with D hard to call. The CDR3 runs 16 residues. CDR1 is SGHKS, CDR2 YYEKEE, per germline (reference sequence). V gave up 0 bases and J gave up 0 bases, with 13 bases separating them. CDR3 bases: TGTGCCAGCAGCTTGGAATCGGACCAGAGCTCCTACGAGCAGTACTTC. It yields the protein CASSLESDQSSYEQYF.

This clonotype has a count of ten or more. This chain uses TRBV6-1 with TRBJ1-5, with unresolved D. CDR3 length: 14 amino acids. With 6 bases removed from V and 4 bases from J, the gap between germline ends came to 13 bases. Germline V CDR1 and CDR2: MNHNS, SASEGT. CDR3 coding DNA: TGTGCCAGCAGATGGCAACCGGTAAATCAGCCCCAGCATTTT. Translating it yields CASRWQPVNQPQHF.

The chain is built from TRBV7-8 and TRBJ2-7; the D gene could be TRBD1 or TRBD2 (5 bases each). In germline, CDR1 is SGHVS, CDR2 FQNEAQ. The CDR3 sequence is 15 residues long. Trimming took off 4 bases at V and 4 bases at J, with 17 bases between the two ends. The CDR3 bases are TGTGCCAGCAGCTCCCCAACTGGGGGTAGGTACGAGCAGTACTTC. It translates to CASSSPTGGRYEQYF.

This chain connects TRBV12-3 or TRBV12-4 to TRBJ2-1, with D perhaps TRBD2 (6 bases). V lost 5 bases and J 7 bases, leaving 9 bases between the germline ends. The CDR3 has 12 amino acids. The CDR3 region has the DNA TGTGCCAGCAGTACGGGGGTAAATGAGCAGTTCTTC. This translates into CASSTGVNEQFF.

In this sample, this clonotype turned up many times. The DNA for the CDR3 is TGTGCCAGCATTCCTCTCGTTTCTGGGGGCCCTTACGAGCAGTACTTC. This encodes CASIPLVSGGPYEQYF. The chain has TRBV28 and TRBJ2-7; D might be TRBD1 (6 bases). Trimming removed 7 bases from V and 4 bases from J, with 23 bases in between. There are 16 residues in the CDR3. Germline CDR1 is MDHEN and CDR2 is SYDVKM.

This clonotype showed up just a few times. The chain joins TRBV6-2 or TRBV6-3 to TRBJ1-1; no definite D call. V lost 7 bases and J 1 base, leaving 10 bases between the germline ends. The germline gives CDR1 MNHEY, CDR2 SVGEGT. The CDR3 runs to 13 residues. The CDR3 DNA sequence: TGTGCCAGCACTTTTCAAGGGAACACTGAAGCTTTCTTT. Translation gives CASTFQGNTEAFF.

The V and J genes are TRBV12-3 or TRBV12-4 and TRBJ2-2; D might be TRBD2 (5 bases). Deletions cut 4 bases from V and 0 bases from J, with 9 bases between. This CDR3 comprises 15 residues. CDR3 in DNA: TGTGCCAGCAGTTCCGAGAGGGCGAACACCGGGGAGCTGTTTTTT. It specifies CASSSERANTGELFF.

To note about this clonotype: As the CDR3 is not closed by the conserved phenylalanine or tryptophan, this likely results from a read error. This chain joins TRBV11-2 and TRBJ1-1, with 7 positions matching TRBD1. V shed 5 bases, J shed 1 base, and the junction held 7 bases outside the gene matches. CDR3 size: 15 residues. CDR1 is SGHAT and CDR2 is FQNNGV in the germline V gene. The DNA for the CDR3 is TGTGCCAGCAGCCCGAGAACAGGGGAGAACACTGAAGCTTTCTAT. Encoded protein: CASSPRTGENTEAFY.

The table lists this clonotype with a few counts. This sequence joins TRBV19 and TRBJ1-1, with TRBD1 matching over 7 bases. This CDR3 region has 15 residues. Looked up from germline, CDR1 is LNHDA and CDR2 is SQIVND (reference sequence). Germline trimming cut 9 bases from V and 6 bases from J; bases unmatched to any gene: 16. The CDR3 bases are TGTGCCAGCATGGGACAGCCCCTATTCGGGGCTGAAGCTTTCTTT. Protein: CASMGQPLFGAEAFF.

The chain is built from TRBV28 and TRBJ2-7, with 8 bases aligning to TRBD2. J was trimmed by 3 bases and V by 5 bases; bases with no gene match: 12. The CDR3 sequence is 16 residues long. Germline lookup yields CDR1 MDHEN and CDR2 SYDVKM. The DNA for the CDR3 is TGTGCCAGCAGTCCCATGAGCGGGAGAGGTATCTACGAGCAGTACTTC. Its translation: CASSPMSGRGIYEQYF. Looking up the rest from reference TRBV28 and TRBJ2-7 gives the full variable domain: DVKVTQSSRYLVKRTGEKVFLECVQDMDHENMFWYRQDPGLGLRLIYFSYDVKMKEKGDIPEGYSVSREKKERFSLILESASTNQTSMYLCASSPMSGRGIYEQYFGPGTRLTVT.

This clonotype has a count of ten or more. In nucleotides, the CDR3 is TGTGCCAGCAGCTTCACTAGCGGGGTAGGGAAAGCTCAGGTGGCCCGGGATGAGCAGTTCTTC. The encoded protein is CASSFTSGVGKAQVARDEQFF. The chain joins TRBV6-2 or TRBV6-3 to TRBJ2-1, with 10 bases matching TRBD2. J gave up 8 bases and V 6 bases, and 28 bases lay outside the gene matches. Germline loops: CDR1 MNHEY, CDR2 SVGEGT. The CDR3 has 21 residues.

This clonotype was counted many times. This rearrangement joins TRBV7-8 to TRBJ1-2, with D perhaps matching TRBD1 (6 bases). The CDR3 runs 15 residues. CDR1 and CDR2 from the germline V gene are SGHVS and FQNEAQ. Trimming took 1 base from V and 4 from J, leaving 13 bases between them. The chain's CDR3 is CASSLGGGGAYGYTF. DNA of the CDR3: TGTGCCAGCAGCTTAGGCGGAGGGGGAGCCTATGGCTACACCTTC.

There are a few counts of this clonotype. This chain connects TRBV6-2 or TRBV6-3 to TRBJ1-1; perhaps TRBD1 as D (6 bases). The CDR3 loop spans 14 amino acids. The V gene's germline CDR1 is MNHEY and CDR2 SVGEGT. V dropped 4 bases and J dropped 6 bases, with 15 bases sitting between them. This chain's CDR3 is CASSFDRSGAEAFF. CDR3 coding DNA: TGTGCCAGCAGTTTCGACAGGAGTGGGGCTGAAGCTTTCTTT.

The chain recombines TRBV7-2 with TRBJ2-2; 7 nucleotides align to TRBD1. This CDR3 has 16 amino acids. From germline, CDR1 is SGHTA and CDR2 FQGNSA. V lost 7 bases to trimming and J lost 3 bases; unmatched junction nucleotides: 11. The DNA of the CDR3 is TGTGCCAGCAACCGTCCCCCAGGGGGTCACACCGGGGAGCTGTTTTTT. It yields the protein CASNRPPGGHTGELFF.

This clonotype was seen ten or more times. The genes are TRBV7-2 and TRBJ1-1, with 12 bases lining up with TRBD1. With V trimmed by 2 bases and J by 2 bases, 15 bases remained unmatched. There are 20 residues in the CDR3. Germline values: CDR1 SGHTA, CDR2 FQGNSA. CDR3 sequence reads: CASSLPWGFPGTGGNTEAFF. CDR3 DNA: TGTGCCAGCAGCTTACCCTGGGGATTTCCCGGGACAGGGGGCAACACTGAAGCTTTCTTT.

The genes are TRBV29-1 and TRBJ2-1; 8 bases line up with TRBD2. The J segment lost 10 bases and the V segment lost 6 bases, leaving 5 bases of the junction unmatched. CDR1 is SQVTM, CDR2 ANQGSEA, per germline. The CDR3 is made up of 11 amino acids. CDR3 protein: CSVAGVGEQFF. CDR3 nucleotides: TGCAGCGTAGCGGGAGTAGGAGAGCAGTTCTTC.

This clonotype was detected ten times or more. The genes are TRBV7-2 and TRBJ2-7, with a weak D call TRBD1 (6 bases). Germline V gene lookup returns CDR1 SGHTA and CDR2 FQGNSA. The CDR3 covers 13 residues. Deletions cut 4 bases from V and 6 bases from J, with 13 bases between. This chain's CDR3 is CASSSIKGGEQYF. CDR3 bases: TGTGCCAGCAGCTCAATAAAAGGGGGCGAGCAGTACTTC.

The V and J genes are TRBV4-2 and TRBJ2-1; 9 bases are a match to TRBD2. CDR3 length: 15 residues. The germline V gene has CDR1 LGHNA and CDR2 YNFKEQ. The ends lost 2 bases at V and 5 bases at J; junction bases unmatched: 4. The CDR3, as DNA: TGTGCCAGCAGCCAAATAGCGGGGGCGAACAATGAGCAGTTCTTC. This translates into CASSQIAGANNEQFF.

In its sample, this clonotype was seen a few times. The CDR3 here is CASRIGTTNNEQFF. CDR3 in DNA: TGTGCCAGCAGGATCGGGACTACCAACAATGAGCAGTTCTTC. The rearrangement joins TRBV7-8 to TRBJ2-1; 7 bases agree with TRBD2. From germline, CDR1 is SGHVS and CDR2 FQNEAQ. The trim removed 6 bases at V and 5 bases at J, leaving 7 bases unmatched. This CDR3 is 14 amino acids long.

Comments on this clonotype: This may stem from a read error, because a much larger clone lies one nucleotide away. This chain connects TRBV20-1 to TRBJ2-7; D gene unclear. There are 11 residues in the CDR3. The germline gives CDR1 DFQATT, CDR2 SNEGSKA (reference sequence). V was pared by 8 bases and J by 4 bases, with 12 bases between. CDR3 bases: TGCAGTACCCCGAGCCAGTACGAGCAGTACTTC. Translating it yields CSTPSQYEQYF.

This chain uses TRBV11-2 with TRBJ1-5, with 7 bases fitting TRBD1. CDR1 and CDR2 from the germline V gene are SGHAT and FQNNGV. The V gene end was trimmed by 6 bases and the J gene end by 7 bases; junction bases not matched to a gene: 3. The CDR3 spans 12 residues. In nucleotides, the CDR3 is TGTGCCAGCAGTCGGACAGGACAGCCCCAGCATTTT. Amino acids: CASSRTGQPQHF.

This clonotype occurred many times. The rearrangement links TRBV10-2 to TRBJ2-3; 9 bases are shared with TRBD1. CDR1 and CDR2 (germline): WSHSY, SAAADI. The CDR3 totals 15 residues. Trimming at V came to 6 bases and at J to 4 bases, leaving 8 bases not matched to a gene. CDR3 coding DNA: TGCGCCAGCAGGGGACGGACAGGGGCTCCAGATACGCAGTATTTT. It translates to CASRGRTGAPDTQYF.

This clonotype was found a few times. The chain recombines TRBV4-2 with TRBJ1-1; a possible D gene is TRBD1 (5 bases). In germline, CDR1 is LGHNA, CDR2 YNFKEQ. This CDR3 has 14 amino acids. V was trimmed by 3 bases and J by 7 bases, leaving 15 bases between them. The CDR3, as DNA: TGTGCCAGCAGCCAGGAGGAGGGAAGGGGTGAAGCTTTCTTT. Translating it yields CASSQEEGRGEAFF.

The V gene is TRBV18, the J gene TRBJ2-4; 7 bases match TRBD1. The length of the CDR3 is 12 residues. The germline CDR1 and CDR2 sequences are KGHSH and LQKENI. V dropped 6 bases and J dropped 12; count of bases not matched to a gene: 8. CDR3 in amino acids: CASSPTGAAQYF. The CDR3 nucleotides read TGTGCCAGCTCCCCTACAGGGGCGGCTCAGTACTTC. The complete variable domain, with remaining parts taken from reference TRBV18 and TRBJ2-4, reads NAGVMQNPRHLVRRRGQEARLRCSPMKGHSHVYWYRQLPEEGLKFMVYLQKENIIDESGMPKERFSAEFPKEGPSILRIQQVVRGDSAAYFCASSPTGAAQYFGAGTRLSVL.

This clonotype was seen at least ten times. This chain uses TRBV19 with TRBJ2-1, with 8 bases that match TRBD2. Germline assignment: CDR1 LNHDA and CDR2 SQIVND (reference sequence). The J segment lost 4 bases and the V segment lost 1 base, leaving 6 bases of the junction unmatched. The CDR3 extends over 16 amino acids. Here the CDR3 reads CASSIVGGARYNEQFF. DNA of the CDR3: TGTGCCAGTAGTATAGTCGGGGGGGCGCGATACAATGAGCAGTTCTTC.

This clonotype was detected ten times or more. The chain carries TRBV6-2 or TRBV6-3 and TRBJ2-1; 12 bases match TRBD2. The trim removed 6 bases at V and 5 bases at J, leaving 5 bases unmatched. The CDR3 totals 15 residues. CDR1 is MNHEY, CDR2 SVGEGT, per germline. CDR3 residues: CASRLAGGPNNEQFF. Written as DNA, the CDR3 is TGTGCCAGCAGGCTAGCGGGAGGGCCGAACAATGAGCAGTTCTTC.